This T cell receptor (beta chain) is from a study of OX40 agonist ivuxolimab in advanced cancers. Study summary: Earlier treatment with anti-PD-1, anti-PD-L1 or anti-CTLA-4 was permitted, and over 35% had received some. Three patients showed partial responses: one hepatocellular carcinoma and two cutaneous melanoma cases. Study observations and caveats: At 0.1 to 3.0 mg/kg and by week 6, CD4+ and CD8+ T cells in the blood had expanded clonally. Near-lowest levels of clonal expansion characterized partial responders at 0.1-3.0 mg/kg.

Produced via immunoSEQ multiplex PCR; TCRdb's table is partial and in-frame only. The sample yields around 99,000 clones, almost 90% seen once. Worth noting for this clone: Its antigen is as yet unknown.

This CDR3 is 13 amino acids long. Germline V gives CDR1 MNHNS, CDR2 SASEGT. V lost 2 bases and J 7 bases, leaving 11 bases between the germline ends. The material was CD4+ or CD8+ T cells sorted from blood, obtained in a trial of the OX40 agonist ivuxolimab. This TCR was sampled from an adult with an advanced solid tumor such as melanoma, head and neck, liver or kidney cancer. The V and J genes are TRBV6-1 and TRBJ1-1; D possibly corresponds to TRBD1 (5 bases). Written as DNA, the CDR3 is TGTGCCAGCAGTGAAATAGGGAGGGGTGAAGCTTTCTTT. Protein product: CASSEIGRGEAFF.